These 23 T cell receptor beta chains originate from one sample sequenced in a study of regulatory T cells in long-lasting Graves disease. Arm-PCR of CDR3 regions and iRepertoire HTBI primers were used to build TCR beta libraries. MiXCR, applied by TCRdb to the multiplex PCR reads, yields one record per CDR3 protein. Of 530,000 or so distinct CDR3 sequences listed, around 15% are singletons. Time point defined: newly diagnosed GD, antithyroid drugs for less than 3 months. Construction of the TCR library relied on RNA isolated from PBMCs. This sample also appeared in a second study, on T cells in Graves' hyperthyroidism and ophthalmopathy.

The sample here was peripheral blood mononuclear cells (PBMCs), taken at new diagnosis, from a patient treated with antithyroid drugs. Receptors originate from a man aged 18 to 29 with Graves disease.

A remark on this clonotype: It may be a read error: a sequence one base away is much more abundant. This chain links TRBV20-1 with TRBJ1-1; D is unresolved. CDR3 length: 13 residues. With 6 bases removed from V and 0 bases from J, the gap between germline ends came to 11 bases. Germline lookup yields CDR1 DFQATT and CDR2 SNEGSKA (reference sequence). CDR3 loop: CSATNVMNTEAFF. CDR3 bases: TGCAGTGCCACGAACGTTATGAACACTGAAGCTTTCTTT.

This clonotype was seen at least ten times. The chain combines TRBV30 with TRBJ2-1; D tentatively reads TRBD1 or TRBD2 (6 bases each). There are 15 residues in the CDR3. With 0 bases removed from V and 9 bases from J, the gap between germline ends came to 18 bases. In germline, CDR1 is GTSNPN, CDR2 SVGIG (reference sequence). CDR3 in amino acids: CAWSVLRLGGGEQFF. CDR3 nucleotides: TGTGCCTGGAGTGTACTTCGGCTAGGGGGAGGTGAGCAGTTCTTC.

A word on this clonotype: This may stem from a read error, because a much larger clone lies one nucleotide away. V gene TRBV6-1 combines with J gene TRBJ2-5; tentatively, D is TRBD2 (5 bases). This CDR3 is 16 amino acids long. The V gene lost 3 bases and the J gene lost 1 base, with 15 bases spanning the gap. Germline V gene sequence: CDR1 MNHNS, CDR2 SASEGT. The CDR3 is CASSDTGRLIQETQYF. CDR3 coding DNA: TGTGCCAGCAGTGACACTGGCAGACTAATCCAAGAGACCCAGTACTTC.

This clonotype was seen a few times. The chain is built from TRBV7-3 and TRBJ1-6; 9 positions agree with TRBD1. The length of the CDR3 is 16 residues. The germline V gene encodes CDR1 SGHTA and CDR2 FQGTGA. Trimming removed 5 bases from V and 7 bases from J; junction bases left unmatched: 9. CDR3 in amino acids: CASSELGTGPNSPLHF. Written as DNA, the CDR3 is TGTGCCAGCAGCGAGCTTGGGACAGGGCCAAATTCACCCCTCCACTTT.

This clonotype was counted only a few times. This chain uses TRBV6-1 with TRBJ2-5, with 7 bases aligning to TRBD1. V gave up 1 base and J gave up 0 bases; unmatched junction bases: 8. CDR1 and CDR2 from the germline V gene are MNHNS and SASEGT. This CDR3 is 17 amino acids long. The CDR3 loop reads CASSEERGQRYQETQYF. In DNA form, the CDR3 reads TGTGCCAGCAGTGAAGAGAGGGGGCAGCGGTACCAAGAGACCCAGTACTTC.

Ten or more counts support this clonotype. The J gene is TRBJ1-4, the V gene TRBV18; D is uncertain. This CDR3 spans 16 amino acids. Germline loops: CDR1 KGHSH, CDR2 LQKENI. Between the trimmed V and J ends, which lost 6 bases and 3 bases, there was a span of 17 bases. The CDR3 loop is CASSPATQGSNEKLFF. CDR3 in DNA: TGTGCCAGCTCCCCCGCCACCCAAGGATCTAATGAAAAACTGTTTTTT.

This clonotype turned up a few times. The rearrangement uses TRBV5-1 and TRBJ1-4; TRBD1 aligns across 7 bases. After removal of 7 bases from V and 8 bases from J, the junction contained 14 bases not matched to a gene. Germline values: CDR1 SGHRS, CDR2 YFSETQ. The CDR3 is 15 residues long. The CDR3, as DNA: TGCGCCAGCTCTCCTGGGAGGGGGCGAGAGGAAAAACTGTTTTTT. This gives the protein CASSPGRGREEKLFF.

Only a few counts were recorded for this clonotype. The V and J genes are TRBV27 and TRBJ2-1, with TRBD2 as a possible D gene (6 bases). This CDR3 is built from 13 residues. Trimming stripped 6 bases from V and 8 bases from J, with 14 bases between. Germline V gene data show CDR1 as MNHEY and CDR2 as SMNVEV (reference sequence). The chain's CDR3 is CASRVGSTYEQFF. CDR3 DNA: TGTGCCAGCAGGGTCGGGAGCACATATGAGCAGTTCTTC.

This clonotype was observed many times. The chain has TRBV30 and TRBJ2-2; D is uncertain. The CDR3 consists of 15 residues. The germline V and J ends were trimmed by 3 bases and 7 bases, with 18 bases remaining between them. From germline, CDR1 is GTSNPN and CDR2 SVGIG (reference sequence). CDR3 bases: TGTGCCTGGAGCGCCGTCGGACCATCGGTCGGGGAGCTGTTTTTT. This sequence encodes CAWSAVGPSVGELFF.

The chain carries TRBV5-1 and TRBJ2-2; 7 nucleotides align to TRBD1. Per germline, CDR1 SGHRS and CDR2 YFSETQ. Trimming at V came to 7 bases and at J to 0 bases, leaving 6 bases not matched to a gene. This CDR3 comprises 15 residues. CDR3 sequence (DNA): TGCGCCAGCGGACCCGGGACAGCGAACACCGGGGAGCTGTTTTTT. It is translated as CASGPGTANTGELFF.

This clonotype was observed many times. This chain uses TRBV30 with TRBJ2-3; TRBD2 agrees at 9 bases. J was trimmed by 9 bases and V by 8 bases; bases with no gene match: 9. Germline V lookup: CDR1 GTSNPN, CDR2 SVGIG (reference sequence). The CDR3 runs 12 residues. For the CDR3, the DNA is TGTGCCGGAGGGGCTAGCGGGACAACGCAGTATTTT. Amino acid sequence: CAGGASGTTQYF.

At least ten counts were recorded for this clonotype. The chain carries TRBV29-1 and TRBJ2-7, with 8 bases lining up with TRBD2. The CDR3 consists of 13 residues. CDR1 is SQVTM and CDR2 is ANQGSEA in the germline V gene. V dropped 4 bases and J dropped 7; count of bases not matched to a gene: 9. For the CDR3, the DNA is TGCAGCGTTGTGCGAGCGGGAGAGGGGGAGCAGTACTTC. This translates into CSVVRAGEGEQYF.

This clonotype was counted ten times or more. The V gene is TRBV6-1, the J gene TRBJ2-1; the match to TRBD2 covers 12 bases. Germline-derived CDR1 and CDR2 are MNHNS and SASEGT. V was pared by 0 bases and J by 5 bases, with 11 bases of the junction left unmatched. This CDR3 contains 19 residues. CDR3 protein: CASSEALFGLAGIHNEQFF. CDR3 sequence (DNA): TGTGCCAGCAGTGAAGCGCTTTTTGGACTAGCGGGGATCCACAATGAGCAGTTCTTC.

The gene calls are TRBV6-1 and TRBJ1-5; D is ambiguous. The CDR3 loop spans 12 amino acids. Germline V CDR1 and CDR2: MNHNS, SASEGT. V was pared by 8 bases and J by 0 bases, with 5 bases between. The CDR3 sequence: CASEGSNQPQHF. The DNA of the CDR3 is TGTGCCAGCGAGGGTAGCAATCAGCCCCAGCATTTT.

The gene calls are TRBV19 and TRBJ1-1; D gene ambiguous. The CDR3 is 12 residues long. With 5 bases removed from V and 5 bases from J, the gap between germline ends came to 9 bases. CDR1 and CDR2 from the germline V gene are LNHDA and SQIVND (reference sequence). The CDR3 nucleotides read TGTGCCAGTAGTTCCCTGGAAACTGAAGCTTTCTTT. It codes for CASSSLETEAFF.

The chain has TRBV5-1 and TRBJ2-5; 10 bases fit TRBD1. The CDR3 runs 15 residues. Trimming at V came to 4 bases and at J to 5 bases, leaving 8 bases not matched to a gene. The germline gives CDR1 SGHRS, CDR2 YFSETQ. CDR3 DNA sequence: TGCGCCAGCAGCGCCCGGGACAGGGGCGAGGAGACCCAGTACTTC. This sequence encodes CASSARDRGEETQYF.

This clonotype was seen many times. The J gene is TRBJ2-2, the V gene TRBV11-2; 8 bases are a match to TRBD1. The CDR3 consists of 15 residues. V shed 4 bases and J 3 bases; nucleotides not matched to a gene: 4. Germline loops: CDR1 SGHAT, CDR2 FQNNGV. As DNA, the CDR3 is TGTGCCAGCAGCTACACAGGGGGTTACACCGGGGAGCTGTTTTTT. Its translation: CASSYTGGYTGELFF.

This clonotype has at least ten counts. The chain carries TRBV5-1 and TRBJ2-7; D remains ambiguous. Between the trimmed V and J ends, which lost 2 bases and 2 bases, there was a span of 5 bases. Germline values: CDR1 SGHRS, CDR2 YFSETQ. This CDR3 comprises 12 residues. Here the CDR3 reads CASSFVPYEQYF. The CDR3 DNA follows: TGCGCCAGCAGCTTCGTACCCTACGAGCAGTACTTC.

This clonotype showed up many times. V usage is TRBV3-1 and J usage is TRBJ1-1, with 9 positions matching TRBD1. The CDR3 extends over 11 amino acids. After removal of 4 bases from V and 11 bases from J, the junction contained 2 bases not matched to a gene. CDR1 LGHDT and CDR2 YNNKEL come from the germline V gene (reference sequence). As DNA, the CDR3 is TGTGCCAGCAGCCCAGGACAGGGGGCTTTCTTT. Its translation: CASSPGQGAFF.

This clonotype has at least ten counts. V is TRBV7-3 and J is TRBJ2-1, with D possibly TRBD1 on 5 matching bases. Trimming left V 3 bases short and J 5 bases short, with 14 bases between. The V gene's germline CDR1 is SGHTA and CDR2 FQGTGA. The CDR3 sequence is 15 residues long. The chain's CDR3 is CASSFQGSDNNEQFF. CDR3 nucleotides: TGTGCCAGCAGCTTTCAGGGATCCGATAACAATGAGCAGTTCTTC.

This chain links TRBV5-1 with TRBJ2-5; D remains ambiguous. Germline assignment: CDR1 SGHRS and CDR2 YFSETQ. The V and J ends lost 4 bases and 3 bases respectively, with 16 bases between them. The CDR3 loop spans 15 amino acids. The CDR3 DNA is TGCGCCAGCAGCCCCCGCGACCCTAGGGAAGAGACCCAGTACTTC. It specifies CASSPRDPREETQYF.

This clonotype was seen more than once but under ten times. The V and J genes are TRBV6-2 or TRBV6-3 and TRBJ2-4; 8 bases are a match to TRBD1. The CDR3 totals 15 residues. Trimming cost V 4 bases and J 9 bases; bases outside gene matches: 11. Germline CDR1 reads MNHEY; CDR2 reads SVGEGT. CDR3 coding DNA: TGTGCCAGCAGTTTTTCGGACAGGGAGGACCTCATTCAGTACTTC. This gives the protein CASSFSDREDLIQYF.

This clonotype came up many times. DNA for the CDR3: TGTGCCAGCAATTCGGCTGACTTCGAGCAGTACTTC. This translates into CASNSADFEQYF. The chain has TRBV3-1 and TRBJ2-7; no firm D call. The CDR3 is 12 residues long. With 7 bases removed from V and 6 bases from J, the gap between germline ends came to 13 bases. Germline CDR1 LGHDT, CDR2 YNNKEL (reference sequence).